These 17 T cell receptor beta chains originate from one sample sequenced in a study of identical twins. From the 5' RACE reads, TCRdb called clonotypes with MiXCR, one entry per CDR3 protein. The sample includes fewer than 650,000 distinct CDR3 sequences, 9.6% of them seen just once. The same sample was also used in a study of yellow fever vaccine responses in identical twins.

The sample taken for sequencing was PBMCs. These receptors all stem from a woman aged 18-35 years in good health.

This clonotype was observed at least ten times. V usage is TRBV5-5 and J usage is TRBJ1-5; the match to TRBD1 covers 7 bases. This CDR3 has 15 residues. Germline trimming cut 3 bases from V and 6 bases from J; bases unmatched to any gene: 9. Germline V lookup: CDR1 SGHKS, CDR2 YYEKEE (reference sequence). CDR3: CASSSQTGVGQPQHF. In DNA form, the CDR3 reads TGTGCCAGCAGCTCACAAACAGGGGTTGGTCAGCCCCAGCATTTT.

This chain connects TRBV6-2 or TRBV6-3 to TRBJ2-1; D is unresolved. CDR1 is MNHEY and CDR2 is SVGEGT in the germline V gene. The CDR3 extends over 12 amino acids. Trimming shortened V by 2 bases and J by 9 bases, and 8 bases separated the two germline ends. Here the CDR3 reads CASSYPTLEQFF. The CDR3 coding sequence is TGTGCCAGCAGTTACCCGACACTTGAGCAGTTCTTC.

This clonotype was seen a handful of times. The V and J genes are TRBV10-3 and TRBJ2-7, with TRBD2 identical over 13 bases. From germline, CDR1 is ENHRY and CDR2 SYGVKD. Trimming at V came to 4 bases and at J to 3 bases, leaving 3 bases not matched to a gene. The CDR3 is 15 residues long. The CDR3 nucleotides read TGTGCCATCAGTGGGGGGACTAGCGGGAACTACGAGCAGTACTTC. It codes for CAISGGTSGNYEQYF.

V gene TRBV2 combines with J gene TRBJ2-7, with 8 bases aligning to TRBD2. The CDR3 is made up of 14 amino acids. Germline V CDR1 and CDR2: SNHLY, FYNNEI. V lost 6 bases to trimming and J lost 6 bases; unmatched junction nucleotides: 10. CDR3 protein: CASSVSRGGPEQYF. CDR3 DNA: TGTGCCAGCAGCGTGTCCCGGGGGGGTCCCGAGCAGTACTTC.

As to this clonotype: A junction boundary mismatches the germline segment, possibly from a read error. This chain links TRBV7-7 with TRBJ2-1; TRBD2 agrees at 12 bases. Looked up from germline, CDR1 is SSHAT and CDR2 is FNYEAQ (reference sequence). The CDR3 is made up of 20 amino acids. Here the CDR3 DNA reads TGTGCTAGCAGCTTAGACGCGTCTAGCGGGGGGGGGAGCTCCTACAATGAGCAGTTCTTC. Its protein product is CASSLDASSGGGSSYNEQFF.

This clonotype was recorded at least ten times. V usage is TRBV7-2 and J usage is TRBJ2-3; 8 positions match TRBD1. This CDR3 region has 15 residues. J gave up 4 bases and V 2 bases, and 5 bases lay outside the gene matches. From germline, CDR1 is SGHTA and CDR2 FQGNSA. CDR3 nucleotides: TGTGCCAGCAGCTTATCAGGGGGCGGAGCAGATACGCAGTATTTT. The encoded protein is CASSLSGGGADTQYF.

This clonotype was found many times. The rearrangement uses TRBV4-3 and TRBJ2-4, with D maybe TRBD2 (5 bases). The V end lost 3 bases, the J end lost 4 bases, and 10 bases lay between the germline ends. The CDR3 is 14 residues long. From germline, CDR1 is LGHNA and CDR2 YSLEER. CDR3 amino acids: CASSQAGVKNIQYF. The CDR3 DNA reads as TGCGCCAGCAGCCAGGCCGGGGTTAAAAACATTCAGTACTTC.

This clonotype was counted only a few times. The chain recombines TRBV20-1 with TRBJ1-5; no firm D call. The CDR3 extends over 12 amino acids. The V and J ends lost 6 bases and 0 bases respectively, with 6 bases between them. Germline lookup yields CDR1 DFQATT and CDR2 SNEGSKA (reference sequence). The CDR3 loop reads CSARTSNQPQHF. CDR3 in DNA: TGCAGTGCCAGGACTAGCAATCAGCCCCAGCATTTT.

The chain uses TRBV20-1 and TRBJ2-5; 16 positions match TRBD2. CDR1 is DFQATT, CDR2 SNEGSKA, per germline (reference sequence). V was clipped by 1 base and J by 5 bases; unmatched bases: 10. The CDR3 consists of 18 residues. CDR3 sequence (DNA): TGCAGTGCTAGAGTAACCCCGGGACTAGCGGGGGGGCGGGAGACCCAGTACTTC. Translated, it gives CSARVTPGLAGGRETQYF.

This clonotype has a count of ten or more. The genes are TRBV27 and TRBJ1-1; perhaps TRBD1 as D (6 bases). Germline V gene sequence: CDR1 MNHEY, CDR2 SMNVEV (reference sequence). V dropped 6 bases and J dropped 6 bases, with 11 bases sitting between them. The CDR3 loop spans 12 amino acids. The CDR3 loop reads CASRDRVSEAFF. The CDR3, as DNA: TGTGCCAGCAGGGACAGAGTATCTGAAGCTTTCTTT.

This clonotype has just a few counts. This rearrangement joins TRBV11-2 to TRBJ2-7; 11 bases align to TRBD2. J lost 6 bases, V lost 5 bases, and 6 bases had no gene match. The germline V gene encodes CDR1 SGHAT and CDR2 FQNNGV. There are 14 residues in the CDR3. CDR3 sequence: CASSGRLAGGEQYF. CDR3 bases: TGTGCCAGCAGCGGTAGGCTAGCGGGGGGCGAGCAGTACTTC.

This clonotype was seen ten or more times. V and J are TRBV9 and TRBJ1-5; possible D gene TRBD1, 6 bases. The germline V gene has CDR1 SGDLS and CDR2 YYNGEE. Trimming removed 0 bases from V and 6 bases from J, with 10 bases in between. The CDR3 has 14 amino acids. The CDR3 nucleotides are TGTGCCAGCAGCGTAGGGGAGGGGGGTCAGCCCCAGCATTTT. Its translation is CASSVGEGGQPQHF.

V gene TRBV6-1 combines with J gene TRBJ2-6; D possibly uses TRBD1 or TRBD2 (5 bases each). Between the trimmed V and J ends, which lost 8 bases and 2 bases, there was a span of 13 bases. There are 15 residues in the CDR3. Germline V gene sequence: CDR1 MNHNS, CDR2 SASEGT. The DNA of the CDR3 is TGTGCCAGCGGGGAAGTGGGGGCTGGGGCCAACGTCCTGACTTTC. Its protein is CASGEVGAGANVLTF.

This clonotype was seen a single time. The V gene is TRBV20-1, the J gene TRBJ2-7; the D is unclear. V was cut by 2 bases and J by 4 bases, with 12 bases left in between. Germline V gene sequence: CDR1 DFQATT, CDR2 SNEGSKA (reference sequence). The CDR3 has 13 amino acids. CDR3 residues: CSARSAETYEQYF. As DNA, the CDR3 is TGCAGTGCTAGATCGGCGGAGACTTACGAGCAGTACTTC.

The chain has TRBV29-1 and TRBJ2-3; 9 nucleotides agree with TRBD2. V was clipped by 4 bases and J by 2 bases; unmatched bases: 7. The CDR3 spans 15 residues. Germline-derived CDR1 and CDR2 are SQVTM and ANQGSEA. In DNA form, the CDR3 reads TGCAGCGTTGTGGGGCGGGAGGGCTCCACAGATACGCAGTATTTT. It translates to CSVVGREGSTDTQYF.

The rearrangement uses TRBV7-9 and TRBJ2-1, with D perhaps matching TRBD1 (6 bases). Germline CDR1 reads SEHNR; CDR2 reads FQNEAQ (reference sequence). The CDR3 covers 14 residues. The germline V and J ends were trimmed by 8 bases and 6 bases, with 17 bases remaining between them. CDR3 sequence (DNA): TGTGCCAGCCTCCGGGCGTCAGGGGTCAATGAGCAGTTCTTC. This gives the protein CASLRASGVNEQFF.

The V and J genes are TRBV15 and TRBJ2-1; 9 bases map to TRBD1. The germline gives CDR1 LNHNV, CDR2 YYDKDF (reference sequence). V shed 4 bases, J shed 8 bases, and the junction held 12 bases outside the gene matches. The CDR3 consists of 16 residues. CDR3 residues: CATSIIPRDRVYEQFF. In DNA form, the CDR3 reads TGTGCCACCAGCATTATCCCCCGGGACAGGGTATATGAGCAGTTCTTC.